The clone carrying this TCR beta chain showed up many times. Its antigen is unknown. It was RNA transcripts that yielded the amplified TCR beta CDR3 regions. A first-round RT-PCR of the TCR CDR3 used the HTBI primer set. TCRdb re-analysed the multiplex PCR reads in MiXCR, keeping a single row per CDR3 protein. The sample contains fewer than 650,000 distinct CDR3 sequences, 13% to 15% of which appear only once. This specimen comes from a study of T cells in Graves' hyperthyroidism and ophthalmopathy. The CDR3 spans 12 residues. Germline loops: CDR1 MDHEN, CDR2 SYDVKM. The V end lost 11 bases, the J end lost 4 bases, and 14 bases lay between the germline ends. Study results and limitations: The majority of expanded thyroid clonotypes above 0.001 also appeared in blood.

J is TRBJ2-5 and V is TRBV28; weak D call: TRBD2 (6 bases). The clonotype originates from a woman aged 40-49 years with Graves' hyperthyroidism. Sequenced sample: blood. CDR3 protein: CALGGGRETQYF. For the CDR3, the DNA is TGTGCCCTTGGGGGAGGCAGAGAGACCCAGTACTTC.